This is a list of T cell receptor beta chains from one sample in a study of blood T cell repertoires in COVID-19. Produced via immunoSEQ multiplex PCR; TCRdb's table is partial and in-frame only. The data show roughly 100,000 clones, roughly 91% seen once. The sequencing sample was made of peripheral blood. Receptors originate from a woman of 80 years or more with active COVID-19. The CDR3 runs from the conserved cysteine through the conserved F or W. Each record gives: J gene, D gene, V gene, clone size, CDR3 DNA, CDR3 protein. A D gene is named only where the DNA matches it firmly. Size tells how often a clone was seen (once, few, many) or the class of an expanded clone, and some rows leave it out.

>TRBJ1-6|.|TRBV6-2/TRBV6-3|once
TGTGCCAGCAGGTACATGGAGAATTCACCCCTCCACTTT
CASRYMENSPLHF
>TRBJ2-7|.|TRBV7-9|.
TGTGCCAGCAGCGCTCGAGGGCAGCTGACCTACGAGCAGTACTTC
CASSARGQLTYEQYF
>TRBJ2-7|.|TRBV7-2|.
TGTGCCAGCAGCTTAGCTGTTAACTATGACGAGCAGTACTTC
CASSLAVNYDEQYF
>TRBJ2-7|.|TRBV4-3|.
TGCGCCAGCAGCCAAGATAGCAACAGGGCTTACGAGCAGTACTTC
CASSQDSNRAYEQYF
>TRBJ2-7|TRBD1|TRBV6-2/TRBV6-3|.
TGTGCCAGCAGTTACTCCGGACAGGGGGGGTACGAGCAGTACTTC
CASSYSGQGGYEQYF
>TRBJ2-2|TRBD1|TRBV7-2|.
TGTGCCAGCAGACGTGACAGGGGGCGAGGCGGGGAGCTGTTTTTT
CASRRDRGRGGELFF
>TRBJ1-2|TRBD1|TRBV15|.
TGTGCCACCAGCACAGGACAGGGTAATGGCTACACCTTC
CATSTGQGNGYTF
>TRBJ2-7|TRBD1|TRBV28|.
TGTGCCAGCGGACCCCCGGGACAGGGGGCGCTTGAGCAGTACTTC
CASGPPGQGALEQYF
>TRBJ1-5|.|TRBV12-3/TRBV12-4|.
TGTGCCAGCAGCTTAGGGGAGGATCAGCCCCAGCATTTT
CASSLGEDQPQHF
>TRBJ2-1|.|TRBV5-1|.
TGCGCCAGCAGCTTCCGACAGGCGAGCTCCTACAATGAGCAGTTCTTC
CASSFRQASSYNEQFF
>TRBJ1-1|.|TRBV5-1|.
TGCGCCAGCAGCTTGTCCAGTGAACTGAACACTGAAGCTTTCTTT
CASSLSSELNTEAFF
>TRBJ2-3|TRBD2|TRBV28|.
TGTGCCAGCAGCTCCAGCGGGAGCTGGGTTGGAGATACGCAGTATTTT
CASSSSGSWVGDTQYF
>TRBJ2-1|.|TRBV10-3|few
TGTGCCATCAGTGACCCCGCGGGGAGCCTTTACAATGAGCAGTTCTTC
CAISDPAGSLYNEQFF
>TRBJ2-3|TRBD2|TRBV6-2/TRBV6-3|.
TGTGCCAGCAGTCGTCCGGGACTAGCTCTACAGGCAGATACGCAGTATTTT
CASSRPGLALQADTQYF
>TRBJ1-2|.|TRBV2|.
TGTGCCAGCAGCGGAGGTGGAAGGTATGGCTACACCTTC
CASSGGGRYGYTF
>TRBJ2-1|.|TRBV21-1|.
TGTGCCAGCAGCAAAGGTAAGGCCAGGGGGTTCTACAATGAGCAGTTCTTC
CASSKGKARGFYNEQFF
>TRBJ2-6|TRBD1|TRBV28|.
TGTGCCAGCAGAGCGACAGGGGCTGGGGCCAACGTCCTGACTTTC
CASRATGAGANVLTF
>TRBJ2-5|TRBD2|TRBV5-5|.
TGTGCCAGCAGCTTGGCGGTAGGCGGGAGAGAGCAAGAGACCCAGTACTTC
CASSLAVGGREQETQYF
>TRBJ1-2|.|TRBV23-1|.
TGCGCCAGCAGTCACCCTATCCCAAGGGGGACATACGAGGGTAACTATGGCTACACCTTC
CASSHPIPRGTYEGNYGYTF
>TRBJ1-4|.|TRBV5-1|.
TGCGCCAGCAGCTTTCAGACAGCCAATGAAAAACTGTTTTTT
CASSFQTANEKLFF
>TRBJ1-3|.|TRBV28|once
TGTGCCAGCAAAGGGGCGGTTAAAAATATTGGAAACACCATATATTTT
CASKGAVKNIGNTIYF
>TRBJ2-3|TRBD2|TRBV9|.
TGTGCCAGCAGCGTAAATCGGGAGGACGACACAGATACGCAGTATTTT
CASSVNREDDTDTQYF
>TRBJ2-7|.|TRBV19|once
TGTGCCAGTAGTAGGAAAGGGACTCAGACCTACGAGCAGTACTTC
CASSRKGTQTYEQYF
>TRBJ2-5|.|TRBV7-3|.
TGTGCCAGCAGCGCCCAGGGTGGGGAGACCCAGTACTTC
CASSAQGGETQYF
>TRBJ2-1|.|TRBV2|.
TGTGCCAGCAGTGGTTCTTTATTGAATGAGCAGTTCTTC
CASSGSLLNEQFF
>TRBJ2-3|.|TRBV27|.
TGTGCCAGCAGTCCGCGAGGGAATACGCAGTATTTT
CASSPRGNTQYF
>TRBJ2-1|.|TRBV6-4|.
TGTGCCAGCAAGCCGAGCGGTAGCTCCTACAATGAGCAGTTCTTC
CASKPSGSSYNEQFF
>TRBJ2-1|TRBD1|TRBV5-1|.
TGCGCCAGCAGCTACGGGACAGGGTCGGATGAGCAGTTCTTC
CASSYGTGSDEQFF
>TRBJ2-7|.|TRBV5-6|.
TGTGCCAGCAGCCGTCTTAGCACATACTACGAGCAGTACTTC
CASSRLSTYYEQYF
>TRBJ1-5|.|TRBV7-3|once
TGTGCCAGCAGCTATGCACAGGGACAGCCCCAGCATTTT
CASSYAQGQPQHF
>TRBJ1-2|TRBD1|TRBV28|.
TGTGCCAGCAGTTTGGGGACAGGGGCAGGTGGCTACACCTTC
CASSLGTGAGGYTF
>TRBJ2-7|TRBD1|TRBV7-2|.
TGTGCCAGCAGCGAACGACAGGGGGCGTACGAGCAGTACTTC
CASSERQGAYEQYF
>TRBJ2-2|TRBD2|TRBV5-4|.
TGTGCCAGCAGCTCGGGACTAGCGGCTCCCGGGGAGCTGTTTTTT
CASSSGLAAPGELFF
>TRBJ1-4|.|TRBV7-9|few
TGTGCCAGCAGCCCAGGGGCCTATAATGAAAAACTGTTTTTT
CASSPGAYNEKLFF